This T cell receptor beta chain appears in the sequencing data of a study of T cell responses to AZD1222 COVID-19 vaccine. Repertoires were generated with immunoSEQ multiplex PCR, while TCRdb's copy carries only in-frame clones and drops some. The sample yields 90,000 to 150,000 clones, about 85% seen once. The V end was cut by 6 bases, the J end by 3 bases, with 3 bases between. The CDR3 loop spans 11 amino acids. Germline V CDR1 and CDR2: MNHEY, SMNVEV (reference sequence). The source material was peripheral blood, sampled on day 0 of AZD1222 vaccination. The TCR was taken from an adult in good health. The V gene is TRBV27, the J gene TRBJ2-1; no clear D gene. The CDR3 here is CASSHYNEQFF. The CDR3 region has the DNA TGTGCCAGCAGCCACTACAATGAGCAGTTCTTC.